Shown below are 5 T cell receptor beta chains from a single sample sequenced in a study of T-cell memory formation after mild COVID-19. TCRdb re-called the 5' RACE reads through MiXCR, storing one row per CDR3 protein. The sample lists roughly 250,000 distinct CDR3 sequences, over 15% occurring once. Source material: PBMCs or a T cell subset sorted from them (not recorded which). Every receptor here comes from a man younger than 35 who had mild COVID-19 (a few samples of this study predate the infection). Cell type and time point are not known.

This clonotype was seen a few times. V gene TRBV6-2 or TRBV6-3 combines with J gene TRBJ2-7; D might be TRBD1 (5 bases). From germline, CDR1 is MNHEY and CDR2 SVGEGT. This CDR3 contains 13 residues. The V and J ends lost 7 bases and 3 bases respectively, with 13 bases between them. The CDR3 nucleotides are TGTGCCAGCACCAGGGCAGACAACTACGAGCAGTACGTC. Amino acids: CASTRADNYEQYV.

This clonotype has more than one count but fewer than ten. V and J are TRBV7-9 and TRBJ2-1; no clear D gene. Germline V CDR1 and CDR2: SEHNR, FQNEAQ (reference sequence). The CDR3 extends over 15 amino acids. Trimming pared 1 base from V and 3 bases from J, leaving 10 bases between. The CDR3 protein is CASSLDPGFYNEQFF. CDR3 in DNA: TGTGCCAGCAGCTTAGATCCAGGATTCTACAATGAGCAGTTCTTC.

V and J are TRBV2 and TRBJ1-2; D is possibly TRBD1 (5 bases). The CDR3 totals 13 residues. Germline V CDR1 and CDR2: SNHLY, FYNNEI. Trimming took 5 bases from V and 8 from J, leaving 15 bases between them. CDR3 loop: CASSQGPRGGYTF. Written as DNA, the CDR3 is TGTGCCAGCAGTCAGGGACCGCGCGGAGGCTACACCTTC. Based on the CDR3 plus reference TRBV2 and TRBJ1-2, the full variable domain is EPEVTQTPSHQVTQMGQEVILRCVPISNHLYFYWYRQILGQKVEFLVSFYNNEISEKSEIFDDQFSVERPDGSNFTLKIRSTKLEDSAMYFCASSQGPRGGYTFGSGTRLTVV.

The CDR3 coding sequence is TGCGCCAGCAGCTTGCGTGTCGGGGCGCGGTCCTACGAGCAGTACTTC. The encoded protein is CASSLRVGARSYEQYF. The chain couples TRBV5-1 to TRBJ2-7; D could derive from TRBD1 or TRBD2 (5 bases each). The germline V and J ends were trimmed by 1 base and 1 base, with 15 bases remaining between them. This CDR3 spans 16 amino acids. Germline loops: CDR1 SGHRS, CDR2 YFSETQ.

This clonotype has more than one count but fewer than ten. The chain employs TRBV6-2 or TRBV6-3 and TRBJ2-7; possibly TRBD1 or TRBD2 for D (5 bases each). There are 13 residues in the CDR3. Germline values: CDR1 MNHEY, CDR2 SVGEGT. Trimming removed 4 bases from V and 1 base from J, with 8 bases in between. CDR3 bases: TGTGCCAGCAGTTCTTGGGGGTCCTACGAGCAGTACTTC. Protein sequence: CASSSWGSYEQYF.